These 7 T cell receptor beta chains share one sample of origin, sequenced in a study of identical twins. TCRdb called the 5' RACE reads again in MiXCR, with one record for every CDR3 protein. This table holds over 200,000 distinct CDR3 sequences, around 6.5% found once. These data were also filed under a second study, of T cells expressing NK-cell markers.

The source material was CD8+ T cells sorted from blood. These receptors were taken from a woman aged 18-29 years in good health.

A note on this clonotype: One junction end disagrees with the germline gene, perhaps due to a read error. This chain uses TRBV27 with TRBJ1-1; 8 bases are a match to TRBD1. Germline CDR1 reads MNHEY; CDR2 reads SMNVEV (reference sequence). The CDR3 length is 11 residues. CDR3 in DNA: TGTGCAAGCAGTGACAGGGGTGAAGCTTTCTTT. This gives the protein CASSDRGEAFF.

The chain employs TRBV19 and TRBJ2-1, with TRBD2 identical over 7 bases. The CDR3 is made up of 15 amino acids. The germline V gene encodes CDR1 LNHDA and CDR2 SQIVND (reference sequence). The V and J ends lost 4 bases and 0 bases, in that order; junction bases with no gene match: 3. DNA of the CDR3: TGTGCCAGTAGTAGAGCGGGGAGCTCCTACAATGAGCAGTTCTTC. Encoded protein: CASSRAGSSYNEQFF. Full variable domain (remainder filled in from reference TRBV19 and TRBJ2-1): DGGITQSPKYLFRKEGQNVTLSCEQNLNHDAMYWYRQDPGQGLRLIYYSQIVNDFQKGDIAEGYSVSREKKESFPLTVTSAQKNPTAFYLCASSRAGSSYNEQFFGPGTRLTVL.

The chain carries TRBV5-6 and TRBJ2-2, with D uncertain. The V end was cut by 2 bases, the J end by 2 bases, with 13 bases between. Germline V gives CDR1 SGHDT, CDR2 YYEEEE. CDR3 length: 16 residues. CDR3 residues: CASSLVNGGNTGELFF. The CDR3 DNA follows: TGTGCCAGCAGCTTAGTGAATGGCGGTAACACCGGGGAGCTGTTTTTT.

This clonotype was observed at least ten times. The chain joins TRBV6-1 to TRBJ2-3; TRBD2 matches 10 bases. The V and J ends lost 10 bases and 2 bases, in that order; junction bases with no gene match: 6. CDR1 and CDR2 from the germline V gene are MNHNS and SASEGT. The CDR3 totals 14 residues. CDR3 region: CATRLAGFTDTQYF. The CDR3 DNA is TGTGCCACCAGACTAGCGGGTTTCACAGATACGCAGTATTTT.

The rearrangement joins TRBV11-2 to TRBJ1-5; possible D gene TRBD1, 6 bases. The CDR3 is made up of 17 amino acids. Per germline, CDR1 SGHAT and CDR2 FQNNGV. V lost 1 base, J lost 5 bases, and 18 bases lay in between. CDR3 DNA sequence: TGTGCCAGCAGCTTAGTCGCGTACGGGGGCAGTCATCAGCCCCAGCATTTT. Amino acids: CASSLVAYGGSHQPQHF. Full variable domain (outside the CDR3, taken from reference TRBV11-2 and TRBJ1-5): EAGVAQSPRYKIIEKRQSVAFWCNPISGHATLYWYQQILGQGPKLLIQFQNNGVVDDSQLPKDRFSAERLKGVDSTLKIQPAKLEDSAVYLCASSLVAYGGSHQPQHFGDGTRLSIL.

This clonotype was detected ten times or more. The rearrangement joins TRBV3-1 to TRBJ2-7; D might be TRBD1 (5 bases). Between the trimmed V and J ends, which lost 5 bases and 1 base, there was a span of 12 bases. CDR3 size: 14 residues. Germline V gives CDR1 LGHDT, CDR2 YNNKEL (reference sequence). The CDR3 spells CASSAQGFSYEQYF. CDR3 nucleotides: TGTGCCAGCAGCGCTCAGGGTTTTTCCTACGAGCAGTACTTC.

In its sample, this clonotype was seen a few times. V and J are TRBV7-8 and TRBJ2-7; 8 positions agree with TRBD2. Germline V gene sequence: CDR1 SGHVS, CDR2 FQNEAQ. This CDR3 contains 14 residues. Trimming took 1 base from V and 7 from J; bases not matched to a gene: 6. The CDR3 reads CASSLGGLAGEQYF. The CDR3 DNA reads as TGTGCCAGCAGCTTAGGGGGTTTAGCGGGAGAGCAGTACTTC.